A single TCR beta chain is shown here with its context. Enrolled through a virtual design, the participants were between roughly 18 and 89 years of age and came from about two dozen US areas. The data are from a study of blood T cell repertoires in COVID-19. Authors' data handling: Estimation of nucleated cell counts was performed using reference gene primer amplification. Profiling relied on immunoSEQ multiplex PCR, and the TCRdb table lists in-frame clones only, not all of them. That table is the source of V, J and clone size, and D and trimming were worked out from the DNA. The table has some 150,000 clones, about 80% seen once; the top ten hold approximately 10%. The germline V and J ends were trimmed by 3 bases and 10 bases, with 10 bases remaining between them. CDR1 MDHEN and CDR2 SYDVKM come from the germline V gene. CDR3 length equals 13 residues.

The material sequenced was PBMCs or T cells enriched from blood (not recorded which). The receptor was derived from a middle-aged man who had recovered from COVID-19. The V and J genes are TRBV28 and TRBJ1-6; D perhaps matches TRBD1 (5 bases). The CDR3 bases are TGTGCCAGCAGTTTTCGGGGGTCATCACCCCTCCACTTT. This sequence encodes CASSFRGSSPLHF.